The clone carrying this T cell receptor (beta chain) was counted ten times or more. The germline V and J ends were trimmed by 1 base and 6 bases, with 16 bases remaining between them. The CDR3 has 16 residues. In germline, CDR1 is MGHDK, CDR2 SYGVNS. This record comes from a study of T cells of healthy individuals. TCRdb ran MiXCR on the 5' RACE reads and lists one entry per CDR3 protein. The table has tens of thousands of distinct CDR3 sequences, 16% seen once. The receptor was derived from a human donor in good health. The chain combines TRBV25-1 with TRBJ1-5; D is perhaps TRBD1 (5 bases). The CDR3 sequence is CASSESAGPTSQPQHF. The CDR3 DNA reads TGTGCCAGCAGTGAATCAGCAGGGCCAACTAGTCAGCCCCAGCATTTT. Full variable domain (remainder filled in from reference TRBV25-1 and TRBJ1-5): EADIYQTPRYLVIGTGKKITLECSQTMGHDKMYWYQQDPGMELHLIHYSYGVNSTEKGDLSSESTVSRIRTEHFPLTLESARPSHTSQYLCASSESAGPTSQPQHFGDGTRLSIL.